Listed below are T cell receptor beta chains from one sample, sequenced in a study of blood T cell repertoires in COVID-19. The repertoire was sequenced with immunoSEQ multiplex PCR; TCRdb's copy has only in-frame clones and lacks some. The sample holds around 170,000 clones; around 86% are singletons and the top ten take approximately 6.1%. The sequenced sample was peripheral blood. The receptors were sampled from a woman in her forties with acute or convalescent COVID-19. The CDR3 runs from the conserved cysteine through the conserved F or W. D genes are given only for firm matches. Clone sizes are given selectively: once, few, many, or a class where the clone is expanded.

.	TRBV28	TRBJ1-4	.	CASSPRPGATNEKLFF	TGTGCCAGCAGTCCACGCCCCGGAGCAACTAATGAAAAACTGTTTTTT
.	TRBV27	TRBJ1-6	TRBD1	CASSLSRDRVGTYNSPLHF	TGTGCCAGCAGTTTATCCCGGGACAGGGTTGGGACCTATAATTCACCCCTCCACTTT
.	TRBV3-1/TRBV3-2	TRBJ2-2	.	CASSQGRPGELFF	TGTGCCAGCAGCCAAGGGAGGCCCGGGGAGCTGTTTTTT
.	TRBV4-1	TRBJ2-1	TRBD2	CASSRRTAGVTYNEQFF	TGCGCCAGCAGCCGAAGGACGGCGGGGGTCACCTACAATGAGCAGTTCTTC
.	TRBV28	TRBJ2-1	TRBD1	CASSFPDREISYNEQFF	TGTGCCAGCAGTTTCCCTGACAGGGAAATCTCCTACAATGAGCAGTTCTTC
.	TRBV7-9	TRBJ2-2	TRBD2	CASSGTSGRAENTGELFF	TGTGCCAGCAGTGGGACTAGCGGGAGGGCCGAAAACACCGGGGAGCTGTTTTTT
.	TRBV19	TRBJ2-2	.	CASSMLGTNTGELFF	TGTGCCAGTAGTATGCTCGGGACTAACACCGGGGAGCTGTTTTTT
.	TRBV27	TRBJ2-1	.	CASSSPTRIAGYNEQFF	TGTGCCAGCAGTTCCCCCACGAGAATCGCCGGGTACAATGAGCAGTTCTTC
.	TRBV7-2	TRBJ2-7	TRBD2	CASSLAAGRGTYEQYF	TGTGCCAGCAGCTTAGCAGCGGGAAGGGGAACCTACGAGCAGTACTTC
.	TRBV16	TRBJ2-7	.	CASSQWGVIKDTAYEQYF	TGTGCCAGCAGCCAATGGGGGGTTATAAAGGACACCGCCTACGAGCAGTACTTC
.	TRBV6-5	TRBJ2-1	TRBD2	CASSTGTSGFNEQFF	TGTGCCAGCAGTACCGGGACTAGCGGGTTTAATGAGCAGTTCTTC
.	TRBV2	TRBJ1-1	TRBD1	CASRGTGAGTEAFF	TGTGCCAGCCGGGGGACAGGGGCTGGCACTGAAGCTTTCTTT
.	TRBV6-1	TRBJ1-6	.	CASSEAPQLSPLHF	TGTGCCAGCAGTGAAGCCCCACAGCTTTCACCCCTCCACTTT
.	TRBV7-9	TRBJ1-1	.	CASSAGENTEAFF	TGTGCCAGCAGCGCCGGGGAGAACACTGAAGCTTTCTTT
.	TRBV28	TRBJ2-7	.	CASSYSYEQYF	TGTGCCAGCAGTTACAGCTACGAGCAGTACTTC
.	TRBV18	TRBJ2-7	.	CASSPISSWSSYEQYF	TGTGCCAGCTCACCCATATCGAGCTGGAGCTCCTACGAGCAGTACTTC
many	TRBV3-1/TRBV3-2	TRBJ2-7	TRBD1	CASSQTGGIYEQYF	TGTGCCAGCAGCCAAACAGGGGGGATATACGAGCAGTACTTC
.	TRBV3-1/TRBV3-2	TRBJ2-3	.	CASSQMARSTDTQYF	TGTGCCAGCAGCCAAATGGCTAGGAGCACAGATACGCAGTATTTT
.	TRBV2	TRBJ2-5	TRBD1	CASSAQGARETQYF	TGTGCCAGCAGCGCCCAGGGGGCTCGCGAGACCCAGTACTTC
.	TRBV18	TRBJ2-1	TRBD1	CASSQTTGSQYEQFF	TGTGCCAGCTCACAAACGACAGGGTCTCAGTATGAGCAGTTCTTC
.	TRBV28	TRBJ2-2	TRBD2	CASDSAGGSRQLFF	TGTGCCAGCGATTCAGCGGGAGGCTCCAGGCAGCTGTTTTTT
.	TRBV5-6	TRBJ1-1	.	CASSPPSQNTEAFF	TGTGCCAGCAGTCCCCCGAGTCAGAACACTGAAGCTTTCTTT
.	TRBV6-5	TRBJ2-7	.	CASSPFRGPHYEQYF	TGTGCCAGCAGTCCGTTCAGGGGACCTCACTACGAGCAGTACTTC
.	TRBV28	TRBJ2-2	.	CASSSIEGELFF	TGTGCCAGCAGCTCTATCGAAGGGGAGCTGTTTTTT
.	TRBV11-1	TRBJ2-1	TRBD1	CASSPTTPGTGQFF	TGTGCCAGCAGCCCCACGACCCCCGGGACAGGGCAGTTCTTC
.	TRBV5-1	TRBJ2-5	.	CASSLVGGSQETQYF	TGCGCCAGCAGCTTGGTTGGGGGCAGCCAAGAGACCCAGTACTTC
once	TRBV4-2	TRBJ2-3	.	CASSQSNHYTDTQYF	TGTGCCAGCAGCCAAAGCAACCACTACACAGATACGCAGTATTTT
.	TRBV7-8	TRBJ2-1	.	CASSPSGQTYNEQFF	TGTGCCAGCAGCCCCAGCGGACAGACCTACAATGAGCAGTTCTTC
.	TRBV6-2/TRBV6-3	TRBJ1-2	.	CASSYSYGYTF	TGTGCCAGCAGTTATAGTTATGGCTACACCTTC
.	TRBV4-1	TRBJ2-3	TRBD1	CASSWGTGADTQYF	TGCGCCAGCAGCTGGGGGACAGGGGCAGATACGCAGTATTTT
.	TRBV5-1	TRBJ2-1	.	CASSYGDSSYNEQFF	TGCGCCAGCAGCTATGGTGACAGCTCCTACAATGAGCAGTTCTTC
.	TRBV7-9	TRBJ2-7	.	CASSPSGRAQYF	TGTGCCAGCAGCCCTTCGGGCAGGGCGCAGTACTTC
.	TRBV5-5	TRBJ1-1	.	CASSLKDRNTEAFF	TGTGCCAGCAGCCTTAAGGACAGGAACACTGAAGCTTTCTTT
.	TRBV5-6	TRBJ1-3	.	CASSLQNTIYF	TGTGCCAGCAGCTTGCAGAACACCATATATTTT
once	TRBV19	TRBJ2-1	TRBD2	CASGRTSGYNEQFF	TGTGCCAGTGGACGGACTAGCGGGTACAATGAGCAGTTCTTC
.	TRBV7-8	TRBJ2-7	.	CASSLDSGRVVEQYF	TGTGCCAGCAGCTTAGATTCTGGTAGAGTGGTCGAGCAGTACTTC
.	TRBV4-1	TRBJ2-5	TRBD1	CASSQGQGREETQYF	TGCGCCAGCAGCCAAGGACAGGGAAGGGAAGAGACCCAGTACTTC
.	TRBV5-1	TRBJ2-7	.	CASSLVQYHEQYF	TGCGCCAGCAGCTTGGTCCAGTACCACGAGCAGTACTTC
.	TRBV28	TRBJ2-7	TRBD1	CASSSFLRDSRDEQYF	TGTGCCAGCAGTTCATTTCTCCGGGACAGCCGCGACGAGCAGTACTTC
.	TRBV6-5	TRBJ2-3	.	CASSQQGDSTDTQYF	TGTGCCAGCAGTCAACAGGGAGATAGCACAGATACGCAGTATTTT
.	TRBV9	TRBJ2-2	TRBD2	CASRMGLADSRPELFF	TGTGCCAGCAGAATGGGACTAGCGGACTCAAGACCGGAGCTGTTTTTT
.	TRBV11-3	TRBJ1-1	.	CASSLGANTEAFF	TGTGCCAGCAGCTTAGGGGCGAACACTGAAGCTTTCTTT
.	TRBV30	TRBJ2-1	.	CAWSVAFYNEQFF	TGTGCCTGGAGTGTAGCGTTCTACAATGAGCAGTTCTTC
.	TRBV7-9	TRBJ2-7	TRBD1	CASSPWDSLRGEQYF	TGTGCCAGCAGCCCCTGGGACAGCCTGAGGGGGGAGCAGTACTTC
.	TRBV10-3	TRBJ2-1	TRBD2	CAISESIVPVDYQGGNEQFF	TGTGCCATCAGTGAGTCGATCGTTCCGGTCGACTACCAGGGAGGGAATGAGCAGTTCTTC
.	TRBV6-4	TRBJ1-2	.	CASSDRGNGYTF	TGTGCCAGCAGTGACAGGGGTAATGGCTACACCTTC
.	TRBV3-1/TRBV3-2	TRBJ1-2	.	CASSQEGMGEVDYGYTF	TGTGCCAGCAGCCAAGAGGGCATGGGGGAGGTAGACTATGGCTACACCTTC
few	TRBV7-2	TRBJ2-1	.	CASSLEFQTSYNEQFF	TGTGCCAGCAGCTTAGAGTTCCAGACTTCCTACAATGAGCAGTTCTTC
once	TRBV19	TRBJ1-1	.	CASSPHVLRGTEAFF	TGTGCCAGTAGCCCCCACGTTTTAAGGGGGACTGAAGCTTTCTTT
few	TRBV7-9	TRBJ2-1	TRBD2	CASRYGLDTYNEQFF	TGTGCCAGCAGATACGGACTAGACACCTACAATGAGCAGTTCTTC
.	TRBV28	TRBJ1-5	.	CASGVGDQPQHF	TGTGCCAGCGGAGTAGGGGATCAGCCCCAGCATTTT
.	TRBV4-2	TRBJ2-1	TRBD2	CASSQVRGSGGYNEQFF	TGTGCCAGCAGCCAAGTTAGGGGTAGCGGGGGTTACAATGAGCAGTTCTTC